Each of the 7 T cell receptor beta chains below was sequenced from the same sample in a study of Graves' ophthalmopathy and Graves' hyperthyroidism. Transcripts of RNA were the source for amplifying TCR beta CDR3 regions. Second-round multiplex PCR followed a first-round RT-PCR using HTBI primers. TCRdb reanalysed the multiplex PCR reads using MiXCR and keeps one entry per CDR3 protein. The data contain 350,000 or so distinct CDR3 sequences, roughly 15% of them singletons. The sample was peripheral blood. The receptors were sampled from an adult man with Graves' ophthalmopathy.

This clonotype was picked up many times. The V call is TRBV11-1, the J call TRBJ1-1; D is possibly TRBD1 (6 bases). V lost 3 bases to trimming and J lost 8 bases, with 10 bases between them. The CDR3 is 12 amino acids. In germline, CDR1 is SGHAT, CDR2 FQDESV (reference sequence). Written as DNA, the CDR3 is TGTGCCAGCAGCTTCGGCAGGGGCGAAGCTTTCTTT. It is translated as CASSFGRGEAFF.

This clonotype has at least ten counts. V gene TRBV20-1 combines with J gene TRBJ2-7; D is possibly TRBD2 (6 bases). In germline, CDR1 is DFQATT, CDR2 SNEGSKA (reference sequence). The CDR3 extends over 11 amino acids. Deletions cut 3 bases from V and 7 bases from J, with 10 bases between. This chain's CDR3 is CSASYGREQYF. CDR3 nucleotides: TGCAGTGCTAGTTATGGGAGGGAGCAGTACTTC.

The V gene is TRBV28, the J gene TRBJ1-1; possible D gene TRBD1, 6 bases. This CDR3 has 13 residues. CDR1 is MDHEN, CDR2 SYDVKM, per germline. Trimming shortened V by 2 bases and J by 12 bases, and 16 bases separated the two germline ends. CDR3 residues: CASSLGRQGKTFF. CDR3 bases: TGTGCCAGCAGTTTAGGTCGGCAGGGGAAAACTTTCTTT.

This clonotype was seen many times. The rearrangement uses TRBV15 and TRBJ2-5; 12 bases map to TRBD2. Trimming took 6 bases from V and 5 from J; bases not matched to a gene: 7. Per germline, CDR1 LNHNV and CDR2 YYDKDF (reference sequence). The length of the CDR3 is 15 residues. CDR3: CATSIFTSGRETQYF. CDR3 DNA: TGTGCCACCAGTATATTTACTAGCGGGAGGGAGACCCAGTACTTC.

Many counts were recorded for this clonotype. The chain has TRBV27 and TRBJ2-7; D is possibly TRBD2 (5 bases). Trimming stripped 6 bases from V and 1 base from J, with 16 bases between. The CDR3 consists of 15 residues. Germline CDR1 and CDR2: MNHEY and SMNVEV (reference sequence). CDR3 DNA: TGTGCCAGCAGCGCTACCCGGACGGGATCCTACGAGCAGTACTTC. Protein sequence: CASSATRTGSYEQYF.

This clonotype was seen a handful of times. The chain carries TRBV7-2 and TRBJ1-1; 10 nucleotides align to TRBD1. The CDR3 totals 13 residues. V dropped 6 bases and J dropped 4; count of bases not matched to a gene: 2. From germline, CDR1 is SGHTA and CDR2 FQGNSA. In nucleotides, the CDR3 is TGTGCCAGCAGATGGACAGGGGGCACTGAAGCTTTCTTT. Its protein product is CASRWTGGTEAFF.

This clonotype was detected only once. The CDR3 is CSVEDRGASGHSGANVLTF. CDR3 nucleotides: TGCAGCGTTGAAGATCGAGGTGCCAGCGGCCACTCTGGGGCCAACGTCCTGACTTTC. This chain joins TRBV29-1 and TRBJ2-6; possibly TRBD2 for D (5 bases). Germline CDR1 reads SQVTM; CDR2 reads ANQGSEA. V gave up 0 bases and J gave up 0 bases, with 18 bases separating them. CDR3 length: 19 amino acids.